These 27 T cell receptor beta chains originate from one sample sequenced in a study of OX40 agonist ivuxolimab in advanced cancers. Using immunoSEQ multiplex PCR, the repertoire was profiled, and TCRdb retains in-frame clones only, with some absent. The sample comprises just under 85,000 clones, less than 85% of which are singletons, and approximately 0.85% rests with the top ten. The sample consisted of CD4+ or CD8+ T cells sorted from blood, taken in a trial of the OX40 agonist ivuxolimab. The receptor source for this set is an adult with an advanced solid tumor such as melanoma, head and neck, liver or kidney cancer.

This chain joins TRBV7-9 and TRBJ2-1; TRBD2 matches 9 bases. The CDR3 extends over 17 amino acids. Germline CDR1 and CDR2: SEHNR and FQNEAQ (reference sequence). With V trimmed by 4 bases and J by 3 bases, 10 bases remained unmatched. The CDR3 here is CASSSLPLAGDYNEQFF. The CDR3 nucleotides read TGTGCCAGCAGCTCTCTTCCATTAGCGGGGGACTACAATGAGCAGTTCTTC. Looking up the rest from reference TRBV7-9 and TRBJ2-1 gives the full variable domain: DTGVSQNPRHKITKRGQNVTFRCDPISEHNRLYWYRQTLGQGPEFLTYFQNEAQLEKSRLLSDRFSAERPKGSFSTLEIQRTEQGDSAMYLCASSSLPLAGDYNEQFFGPGTRLTVL.

The rearrangement links TRBV18 to TRBJ1-5; the D gene is possibly TRBD1 (6 bases). Germline assignment: CDR1 KGHSH and CDR2 LQKENI. The CDR3 runs to 14 residues. V lost 3 bases and J lost 5, with 11 bases in between. Here the CDR3 reads CASSPGRGDQPQHF. In DNA form, the CDR3 reads TGTGCCAGCTCACCGGGCAGGGGTGATCAGCCCCAGCATTTT.

The chain uses TRBV28 and TRBJ1-3, with a weak D call TRBD1 (5 bases). Trimming stripped 6 bases from V and 7 bases from J, with 16 bases between. Per the germline V gene, CDR1 is MDHEN and CDR2 is SYDVKM. CDR3 length equals 14 residues. The CDR3: CASSLLQGDNTIYF. CDR3 sequence (DNA): TGTGCCAGCAGCCTACTTCAGGGAGACAACACCATATATTTT.

This clone has a single count. The chain uses TRBV13 and TRBJ2-5; possible D gene TRBD1, 5 bases. V was pared by 0 bases and J by 0 bases, with 8 bases between. The germline gives CDR1 PRHDT, CDR2 FYEKMQ (reference sequence). This CDR3 spans 15 amino acids. The CDR3 loop reads CASSLGDRNQETQYF. The CDR3 coding sequence is TGTGCCAGCAGCTTAGGCGACAGAAACCAAGAGACCCAGTACTTC.

The chain couples TRBV18 to TRBJ2-7, with unresolved D. The germline V gene has CDR1 KGHSH and CDR2 LQKENI. V shed 6 bases and J shed 3 bases, with 6 bases lying between them. The CDR3 is 11 residues long. The CDR3 DNA sequence: TGTGCCAGCTCTCTTAGCTACGAGCAGTACTTC. Amino acids: CASSLSYEQYF.

The chain recombines TRBV15 with TRBJ2-7; D is undetermined. Trimming took 0 bases from V and 3 from J, leaving 9 bases between them. Germline V lookup: CDR1 LNHNV, CDR2 YYDKDF (reference sequence). The length of the CDR3 is 14 residues. CDR3 DNA: TGTGCCACCAGCAGAGATAGGAACGGCTACGAGCAGTACTTC. Its protein is CATSRDRNGYEQYF. The full variable domain, completed using reference TRBV15 and TRBJ2-7, is DAMVIQNPRYQVTQFGKPVTLSCSQTLNHNVMYWYQQKSSQAPKLLFHYYDKDFNNEADTPDNFQSRRPNTSFCFLDIRSPGLGDTAMYLCATSRDRNGYEQYFGPGTRLTVT.

The chain has TRBV20-1 and TRBJ1-3; no reliable D call. Trimming took off 3 bases at V and 3 bases at J, with 3 bases between the two ends. Germline values: CDR1 DFQATT, CDR2 SNEGSKA (reference sequence). This CDR3 contains 11 residues. The CDR3 DNA sequence: TGCAGTGCTAGGGGTGGAAACACCATATATTTT. Its translation is CSARGGNTIYF.

In this sample, this clone turned up a few times. This rearrangement joins TRBV7-2 to TRBJ1-4, with 11 positions matching TRBD1. Germline trimming cut 0 bases from V and 10 bases from J; bases unmatched to any gene: 4. The CDR3 runs 15 residues. The germline CDR1 and CDR2 sequences are SGHTA and FQGNSA. CDR3 sequence: CASSLAGTGGGKLFF. The CDR3 region has the DNA TGTGCCAGCAGCTTAGCCGGGACAGGGGGTGGAAAACTGTTTTTT.

This chain links TRBV4-3 with TRBJ2-2; D is perhaps TRBD2 (5 bases). Trimming left V 0 bases short and J 2 bases short, with 13 bases between. From germline, CDR1 is LGHNA and CDR2 YSLEER. This CDR3 region has 17 residues. The DNA for the CDR3 is TGCGCCAGCAGCCAAGAACGGTTCGGAGGTAACACCGGGGAGCTGTTTTTT. This gives the protein CASSQERFGGNTGELFF.

This clone was seen just once. The V and J genes are TRBV10-3 and TRBJ2-3; a possible D gene is TRBD1 (6 bases). Germline V lookup: CDR1 ENHRY, CDR2 SYGVKD. V was cut by 9 bases and J by 0 bases, with 22 bases left in between. The CDR3 covers 17 residues. The CDR3 reads CAITRDTSLASTDTQYF. CDR3 nucleotide sequence: TGTGCCATAACCCGGGACACTTCCCTTGCTAGCACAGATACGCAGTATTTT.

V and J are TRBV7-8 and TRBJ2-3; 8 nucleotides agree with TRBD2. This CDR3 has 15 residues. Germline CDR1 is SGHVS and CDR2 is FQNEAQ. J lost 8 bases, V lost 2 bases, and 9 bases had no gene match. CDR3 region: CASSLPRGGSGTQYF. Written as DNA, the CDR3 is TGTGCCAGCAGCTTACCTCGGGGGGGGAGCGGTACGCAGTATTTT.

The CDR3 reads CASSLAGQAYNEQFF. DNA of the CDR3: TGCGCCAGCAGCTTGGCGGGACAGGCCTACAATGAGCAGTTCTTC. The chain combines TRBV5-1 with TRBJ2-1; 8 bases are shared with TRBD1. Germline assignment: CDR1 SGHRS and CDR2 YFSETQ. This CDR3 is 15 amino acids long. The ends lost 0 bases at V and 2 bases at J; junction bases unmatched: 1.

As DNA, the CDR3 is TGTGCCAGCACCAGGGGGGCAGGGAATACCGGGGAGCTGTTTTTT. Amino acid sequence: CASTRGAGNTGELFF. The V gene is TRBV27, the J gene TRBJ2-2; a weak D match, TRBD1 (7 bases). This CDR3 contains 15 residues. V lost 7 bases and J 5 bases, leaving 17 bases between the germline ends. Germline V lookup: CDR1 MNHEY, CDR2 SMNVEV (reference sequence).

The chain couples TRBV27 to TRBJ1-6; tentatively, D is TRBD1 (5 bases). CDR1 is MNHEY, CDR2 SMNVEV, per germline (reference sequence). This CDR3 is 13 amino acids long. Trimming stripped 2 bases from V and 9 bases from J, with 8 bases between. The CDR3 sequence is CASSLAGSSPLHF. In nucleotides, the CDR3 is TGTGCCAGCAGTTTAGCAGGGTCTTCACCCCTCCACTTT.

In nucleotides, the CDR3 is TGCGCCAGCAGGCCCAGGACAGGGGGCGCAGATACGCAGTATTTT. The encoded protein is CASRPRTGGADTQYF. This chain joins TRBV10-2 and TRBJ2-3; 11 nucleotides align to TRBD1. V trimming: 6 bases; J trimming: 4 bases; junction bases outside the gene matches: 6. CDR3 length equals 15 residues. Germline V gene data show CDR1 as WSHSY and CDR2 as SAAADI.

The chain joins TRBV11-3 to TRBJ1-1, with D perhaps matching TRBD1 (5 bases). CDR1 is SGHNT and CDR2 is YENEEA in the germline V gene. The CDR3 extends over 13 amino acids. Trimming stripped 2 bases from V and 1 base from J, with 5 bases between. The CDR3 DNA follows: TGTGCCAGCAGCTTACAGGGGAACACTGAAGCTTTCTTT. It specifies CASSLQGNTEAFF.

The chain joins TRBV6-1 to TRBJ2-3; D ambiguous. Trimming stripped 1 base from V and 9 bases from J, with 8 bases between. The germline gives CDR1 MNHNS, CDR2 SASEGT. CDR3 length equals 12 residues. This CDR3 reads CASSEGKLTQYF. In DNA, the CDR3 is TGTGCCAGCAGTGAAGGAAAGCTGACGCAGTATTTT.

This clone showed up just a few times. The rearrangement links TRBV6-1 to TRBJ1-5; D unclear. The germline gives CDR1 MNHNS, CDR2 SASEGT. The CDR3 spans 11 residues. The V end lost 8 bases, the J end lost 7 bases, and 9 bases lay between the germline ends. The CDR3 loop reads CASGWEQPQHF. DNA of the CDR3: TGTGCCAGCGGGTGGGAACAGCCCCAGCATTTT.

The chain has TRBV5-1 and TRBJ2-5; D uncertain. Germline assignment: CDR1 SGHRS and CDR2 YFSETQ. The CDR3 sequence is 11 residues long. The DNA for the CDR3 is TGCGCGACAAAAAGTGAGGAGACCCAGTACTTC. Translating gives CATKSEETQYF.

This clone showed up just a few times. The chain carries TRBV30 and TRBJ1-1, with unresolved D. Trimming took off 0 bases at V and 7 bases at J, with 15 bases between the two ends. CDR1 and CDR2 from the germline V gene are GTSNPN and SVGIG (reference sequence). The CDR3 is 14 amino acids. The CDR3 sequence: CAWSVQSSIIEAFF. CDR3 DNA sequence: TGTGCCTGGAGTGTACAATCTAGCATAATTGAAGCTTTCTTT.

This clone appeared a few times. The rearrangement links TRBV7-9 to TRBJ2-7; D uncertain. The V end was cut by 6 bases, the J end by 0 bases, with 21 bases between. The CDR3 covers 17 residues. Germline CDR1 and CDR2: SEHNR and FQNEAQ (reference sequence). The DNA of the CDR3 is TGTGCCAGCAGGCAAGCCCCTTCCGGGCCGGGCTCCTACGAGCAGTACTTC. Amino acid sequence: CASRQAPSGPGSYEQYF.

The chain couples TRBV6-4 to TRBJ1-2; a possible D gene is TRBD1 (5 bases). The germline CDR1 and CDR2 sequences are MRHNA and SNTAGT. The V gene lost 0 bases and the J gene lost 8 bases, with 10 bases spanning the gap. The CDR3 has 13 amino acids. The chain's CDR3 is CASSDSRGGGYTF. CDR3 in DNA: TGTGCCAGCAGTGACTCTAGGGGTGGCGGCTACACCTTC.

This clone was found a few times. The CDR3 region is CASSDLRDRGRETQYF. CDR3 coding DNA: TGTGCCAGCAGTGACCTAAGAGACAGGGGACGGGAGACCCAGTACTTC. The genes are TRBV6-1 and TRBJ2-5; 8 bases agree with TRBD1. This CDR3 has 16 amino acids. V trimming: 3 bases; J trimming: 5 bases; junction bases outside the gene matches: 11. CDR1 is MNHNS and CDR2 is SASEGT in the germline V gene.

A single count supports this clone. CDR3 loop: CASSLGSSGQGMPFF. The DNA for the CDR3 is TGTGCCAGCAGCTTAGGGTCGTCGGGACAGGGGATGCCTTTCTTT. V gene TRBV7-8 combines with J gene TRBJ1-1; TRBD1 matches at 10 bases. In germline, CDR1 is SGHVS, CDR2 FQNEAQ. Trimming at V came to 1 base and at J to 12 bases, leaving 11 bases not matched to a gene. This CDR3 has 15 residues. Combining the CDR3 with reference TRBV7-8 and TRBJ1-1 gives the whole variable domain GAGVSQSPRYKVAKRGQDVALRCDPISGHVSLFWYQQALGQGPEFLTYFQNEAQLDKSGLPSDRFFAERPEGSVSTLKIQRTQQEDSAVYLCASSLGSSGQGMPFFGQGTRLTVV.

This chain uses TRBV7-3 with TRBJ1-5; D call uncertain. The V and J ends lost 2 bases and 0 bases respectively, with 11 bases between them. Germline assignment: CDR1 SGHTA and CDR2 FQGTGA. The CDR3 contains 16 residues. This CDR3 is CASSLGLFPSNQPQHF. In DNA form, the CDR3 reads TGTGCCAGCAGCTTAGGACTGTTCCCTAGCAATCAGCCCCAGCATTTT.

The chain combines TRBV9 with TRBJ1-1; D may be TRBD1 (5 bases). Between the trimmed V and J ends, which lost 3 bases and 7 bases, there was a span of 16 bases. Germline V lookup: CDR1 SGDLS, CDR2 YYNGEE. This CDR3 has 14 amino acids. CDR3 region: CASSGGGSLIEAFF. The CDR3 nucleotides are TGTGCCAGCAGCGGCGGGGGGAGCCTTATTGAAGCTTTCTTT.

The chain recombines TRBV27 with TRBJ2-7; possible D gene TRBD2, 6 bases. Germline V gene data show CDR1 as MNHEY and CDR2 as SMNVEV (reference sequence). The CDR3 consists of 16 residues. The germline V and J ends were trimmed by 4 bases and 0 bases, with 16 bases remaining between them. The CDR3 nucleotides are TGTGCCAGCAGTTCCGAGGGGCTAGCGTCCTCCTACGAGCAGTACTTC. Amino acids: CASSSEGLASSYEQYF.